The T cell receptor beta chain under discussion was sequenced for a study of blood T cell repertoires in COVID-19. V trimming: 3 bases; J trimming: 6 bases; junction bases outside the gene matches: 3. The CDR3 totals 14 residues. The germline CDR1 and CDR2 sequences are GTSNPN and SVGIG (reference sequence). TCRdb's table, derived via immunoSEQ multiplex PCR, lists solely in-frame clones and lacks some. Of some 40,000 clones listed, approximately 80% are singletons. Sequences were obtained from peripheral blood. The receptor comes from a man in his 70s with acute or convalescent COVID-19. This chain uses TRBV30 with TRBJ2-3, with 13 bases identical to TRBD2. CDR3 sequence (DNA): TGTGCCTGGAGACTAGCGGGGGGGCACGATACGCAGTATTTT. Translating it yields CAWRLAGGHDTQYF.